The next 20 T cell receptor beta chains were all read from a single sample in a study of graft-versus-host responses after intestinal transplantation. For these TCRs, the target antigens are not known. The assay was immunoSEQ multiplex PCR, and TCRdb's table has in-frame clones only and misses some. The sample consists of 40,000 or so clones, about 93% of them appearing once. The sequencing used unstimulated CD8+ T cells sorted from spleen or lymph node cells, collected before transplant. All receptors derive from a human donor who was the organ donor for an intestinal transplant.

This chain connects TRBV7-3 to TRBJ2-3; no clear D gene. The ends were cut back, 5 bases at V and 2 bases at J, with 11 bases in the middle. This CDR3 region has 14 residues. CDR1 and CDR2 from the germline V gene are SGHTA and FQGTGA. The CDR3, as DNA: TGTGCCAGCAGCAGTGACCCTAACACAGATACGCAGTATTTT. Its translation: CASSSDPNTDTQYF.

The chain is built from TRBV4-1 and TRBJ2-3; TRBD1 might be the D (6 bases). The CDR3 consists of 18 residues. Trimming took off 0 bases at V and 4 bases at J, with 20 bases between the two ends. The germline gives CDR1 MGHRA, CDR2 YSYEKL. The CDR3 here is CASSQDDSSQGFSDTQYF. As DNA, the CDR3 is TGCGCCAGCAGCCAAGATGATTCGAGTCAGGGGTTTTCAGATACGCAGTATTTT.

The CDR3 reads CASSPLPQGTEETQYF. In DNA, the CDR3 is TGCGCCAGCAGCCCCCTCCCCCAGGGGACTGAAGAGACCCAGTACTTC. V gene TRBV4-1 combines with J gene TRBJ2-5; either TRBD1 or TRBD2 may supply D (6 bases each). The CDR3 loop spans 16 amino acids. V was pared by 4 bases and J by 3 bases, with 18 bases between. Germline V gene sequence: CDR1 MGHRA, CDR2 YSYEKL.

J is TRBJ2-1 and V is TRBV14, with 11 bases matching TRBD2. The trim removed 0 bases at V and 6 bases at J, leaving 7 bases unmatched. The CDR3 runs 17 residues. CDR1 is SGHDN and CDR2 is FVKESK in the germline V gene. The CDR3 DNA follows: TGTGCCAGCAGCCAAGATCGGGCTAGCGGGAGGATCAATGAGCAGTTCTTC. Its translation is CASSQDRASGRINEQFF.

V and J are TRBV4-3 and TRBJ2-3; tentatively, D is TRBD1 (5 bases). V was clipped by 1 base and J by 4 bases, with 12 bases between them. CDR1 LGHNA and CDR2 YSLEER come from the germline V gene. The CDR3 is 15 amino acids. The CDR3 loop is CASSQGTGGADTQYF. The CDR3 bases are TGCGCCAGCAGCCAAGGTACAGGTGGAGCAGATACGCAGTATTTT.

The chain employs TRBV7-9 and TRBJ2-5, with TRBD1 as a possible D gene (5 bases). Gene TRBJ2-7 matches the end of the DNA better, so the J call may be wrong. Looked up from germline, CDR1 is SEHNR and CDR2 is FQNEAQ (reference sequence). The length of the CDR3 is 15 residues. This CDR3 reads CASSFPSDSSYEQYF. For the CDR3, the DNA is TGTGCCAGCAGCTTCCCGTCCGACAGTTCCTACGAGCAGTACTTC.

The gene calls are TRBV18 and TRBJ2-3; D gene ambiguous. The CDR3 covers 12 residues. V dropped 3 bases and J dropped 5 bases, with 6 bases sitting between them. Germline V gives CDR1 KGHSH, CDR2 LQKENI. The CDR3 protein is CASSPGKDTQYF. The CDR3 DNA reads TGTGCCAGCTCACCGGGGAAAGATACGCAGTATTTT.

The chain joins TRBV13 to TRBJ2-1, with D tentatively TRBD2 (5 bases). Looked up from germline, CDR1 is PRHDT and CDR2 is FYEKMQ (reference sequence). Trimming pared 4 bases from V and 6 bases from J, leaving 16 bases between. The CDR3 length is 15 residues. CDR3 in DNA: TGTGCCAGCAGCTCCCCCGGAGAGGGATTCAATGAGCAGTTCTTC. The encoded protein is CASSSPGEGFNEQFF.

This chain joins TRBV30 and TRBJ2-7; D is perhaps TRBD2 (6 bases). V dropped 3 bases and J dropped 0 bases, with 12 bases sitting between them. The CDR3 spans 14 residues. The germline V gene encodes CDR1 GTSNPN and CDR2 SVGIG (reference sequence). CDR3 coding DNA: TGTGCCTGGAGCCTCGGAGGGTTCTCCTACGAGCAGTACTTC. This encodes CAWSLGGFSYEQYF.

This chain links TRBV9 with TRBJ2-3; no reliable D call. CDR1 is SGDLS, CDR2 YYNGEE, per germline. The CDR3 is made up of 13 amino acids. Trimming shortened V by 0 bases and J by 1 base, and 3 bases separated the two germline ends. This chain's CDR3 is CASSVAGTDTQYF. The CDR3 region has the DNA TGTGCCAGCAGCGTAGCAGGCACAGATACGCAGTATTTT.

About this clone itself: A junction boundary mismatches the germline segment, possibly from a read error. CDR3 region: CASSFLTGGPSVF. DNA for the CDR3: TGTGCCAGCAGTTTTCTAACGGGAGGGCCGAGTGTCTTC. The chain links TRBV28 to TRBJ2-1; 8 nucleotides match TRBD2. Germline V gives CDR1 MDHEN, CDR2 SYDVKM. The CDR3 covers 13 residues.

CDR3 in DNA: TGCGCCAGCAGCCAAGAACCCAGGGGTGAGCAGTTCTTC. As protein: CASSQEPRGEQFF. This sequence joins TRBV4-1 and TRBJ2-1; D might be TRBD1 (6 bases). Between the trimmed V and J ends, which lost 0 bases and 9 bases, there was a span of 9 bases. In germline, CDR1 is MGHRA, CDR2 YSYEKL. The CDR3 is made up of 13 amino acids.

V gene TRBV6-1 combines with J gene TRBJ1-2, with 10 positions matching TRBD1. Trimming took 11 bases from V and 6 from J; bases not matched to a gene: 12. CDR3 size: 14 residues. CDR1 is MNHNS, CDR2 SASEGT, per germline. Here the CDR3 reads CAAAIRGTGDGYTF. The DNA for the CDR3 is TGTGCCGCCGCGATTAGAGGGACAGGGGATGGCTACACCTTC.

This rearrangement joins TRBV6-6 to TRBJ2-1, with D perhaps matching TRBD1 or TRBD2 (5 bases each). In germline, CDR1 is MNHNY, CDR2 SVGAGI (reference sequence). The CDR3 totals 15 residues. Trimming removed 10 bases from V and 2 bases from J, with 18 bases in between. The CDR3 DNA follows: TGTGCCACCTATCCCGGGACCAGGACCTACAATGAGCAGTTCTTC. As protein: CATYPGTRTYNEQFF.

The rearrangement uses TRBV4-3 and TRBJ2-1, with D unresolved. The CDR3 loop spans 15 amino acids. V was pared by 0 bases and J by 6 bases, with 12 bases between. Germline loops: CDR1 LGHNA, CDR2 YSLEER. Here the CDR3 reads CASSQDGNRLNEQFF. The CDR3, as DNA: TGCGCCAGCAGCCAAGATGGGAACCGCCTCAATGAGCAGTTCTTC.

This clone came up a few times. The chain combines TRBV27 with TRBJ1-5, with D tentatively TRBD1 (5 bases). The V and J ends lost 2 bases and 2 bases respectively, with 7 bases between them. The CDR3 is 14 residues long. From germline, CDR1 is MNHEY and CDR2 SMNVEV (reference sequence). CDR3 loop: CASSLARGNQPQHF. Here the CDR3 DNA reads TGTGCCAGCAGTTTAGCCAGGGGCAATCAGCCCCAGCATTTT.

This chain connects TRBV10-2 to TRBJ1-2; TRBD1 agrees at 7 bases. Trimming at V came to 7 bases and at J to 5 bases, leaving 22 bases not matched to a gene. Germline CDR1 reads WSHSY; CDR2 reads SAAADI. The CDR3 has 18 residues. The DNA for the CDR3 is TGCGCCAGCACTCACGTGGCAGGGGGACTTCAAGGGATATATGGCTACACCTTC. The encoded protein is CASTHVAGGLQGIYGYTF.

The V call is TRBV23-1, the J call TRBJ1-3; D is unclear. TRBV23-1 is an open reading frame whose function is uncertain. The CDR3 runs to 15 residues. Trimming cost V 3 bases and J 0 bases, with 9 bases left between them. The CDR3 coding sequence is TGCGCCAGCAGTCATTCAGGCGACTCTGGAAACACCATATATTTT. Translation gives CASSHSGDSGNTIYF.

The V and J genes are TRBV5-8 and TRBJ2-7; the D gene could be TRBD1 or TRBD2 (5 bases each). This CDR3 region has 14 residues. Germline CDR1 and CDR2: SGHTS and YDEGEE. The germline V and J ends were trimmed by 3 bases and 1 base, with 11 bases remaining between them. The DNA of the CDR3 is TGTGCCAGCAGCTGGGGGACGGGGTCCTACGAGCAGTACTTC. Its protein product is CASSWGTGSYEQYF.

The CDR3 coding sequence is TGTGCCAGCAGCACAGGACTAGGCGATGAGCAGTTCTTC. It encodes CASSTGLGDEQFF. J is TRBJ2-1 and V is TRBV27; 7 bases align to TRBD2. From germline, CDR1 is MNHEY and CDR2 SMNVEV (reference sequence). With V trimmed by 6 bases and J by 8 bases, 7 bases remained unmatched. This CDR3 has 13 residues.